This record covers a single T cell receptor beta chain. Its antigen is not identified. The record originates from a study of T cell responses to AZD1222 COVID-19 vaccine. Findings and limits, study-wide: Vaccine-associated CD4 TCRs spanned spike, dominant at 160-218 and 743-854. Unmutated regions of variants are reportedly targeted by nearly half of spike-specific TCRs.

V was pared by 3 bases and J by 5 bases, with 10 bases of the junction left unmatched. CDR1 is SGHRS and CDR2 is YFSETQ in the germline V gene. This CDR3 contains 15 residues. Sequencing used immunoSEQ multiplex PCR; TCRdb keeps in-frame clones, though not all of them. The sample has 100,000 to 150,000 clones, about 89% seen once. This TCR was sampled from an adult who received the AZD1222 COVID-19 vaccine. The chain recombines TRBV5-1 with TRBJ2-7, with 8 bases lining up with TRBD1. The starting material was peripheral blood, obtained 28 days after the second AZD1222 dose. The chain's CDR3 is CASSSGGHTGDEQYF. The CDR3, as DNA: TGCGCCAGCAGCTCAGGGGGCCATACGGGCGACGAGCAGTACTTC.